This T cell receptor beta chain was sequenced during a study of Ad26.COV2.S vaccination and SARS-CoV-2 variants. About the study: Ad26.COV2.S shots went into the muscle once or twice, 56 days apart. Study-level points and caveats: Relative to placebo recipients, vaccine recipients exhibited elevated spike-specific TCR breadth. Comparability of non-spike TCR breadth was observed across vaccine and placebo recipients.

Treatment here: roughly 20 received Ad26.COV2.S at low or high dose, single or two shots; roughly five received placebo; per-sample allocation not given. Each sample was drawn 63 days after the first injection (of vaccine or placebo). The study used a vaccine consisting of an Ad26 vector that expressed Wuhan-strain SARS-CoV-2 spike. The assay was immunoSEQ multiplex PCR, and TCRdb's table has in-frame clones only and misses some. The sample lists some 390,000 clones; less than 90% were seen once. Of note for this clone: Its antigen is unidentified.

This clonotype was obtained from a person between 18 and 65 years old who received the Ad26.COV2.S COVID-19 vaccine or a placebo. The material was peripheral blood, obtained in a trial of Ad26.COV2.S vaccine versus placebo.

The CDR3 is CASSQEGLRNSGNTIYF. The CDR3 coding sequence is TGTGCCAGCAGCCAAGAGGGCCTCAGGAACTCTGGAAACACCATATATTTT. The chain has TRBV3-1 (or the pseudogene TRBV3-2) and TRBJ1-3; D not resolved. The V end was cut by 0 bases, the J end by 0 bases, with 12 bases between. Germline V gene sequence: CDR1 LGHDT, CDR2 YNNKEL (reference sequence). The CDR3 has 17 amino acids.